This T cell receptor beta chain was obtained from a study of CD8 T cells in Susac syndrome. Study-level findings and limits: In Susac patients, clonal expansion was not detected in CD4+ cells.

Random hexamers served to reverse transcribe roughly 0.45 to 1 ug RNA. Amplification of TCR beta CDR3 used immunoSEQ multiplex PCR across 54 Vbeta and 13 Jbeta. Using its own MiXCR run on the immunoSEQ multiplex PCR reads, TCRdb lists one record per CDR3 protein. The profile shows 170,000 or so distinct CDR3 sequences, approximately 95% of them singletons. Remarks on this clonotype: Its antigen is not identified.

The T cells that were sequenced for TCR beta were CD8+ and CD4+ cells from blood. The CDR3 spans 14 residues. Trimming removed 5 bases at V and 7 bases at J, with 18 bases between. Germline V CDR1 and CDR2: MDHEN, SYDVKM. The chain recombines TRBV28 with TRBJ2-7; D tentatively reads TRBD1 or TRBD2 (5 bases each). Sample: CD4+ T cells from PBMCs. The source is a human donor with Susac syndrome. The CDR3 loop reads CASSPPGPVGEQYF. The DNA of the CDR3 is TGTGCCAGCAGTCCCCCGGGGCCCGTAGGGGAGCAGTACTTC.